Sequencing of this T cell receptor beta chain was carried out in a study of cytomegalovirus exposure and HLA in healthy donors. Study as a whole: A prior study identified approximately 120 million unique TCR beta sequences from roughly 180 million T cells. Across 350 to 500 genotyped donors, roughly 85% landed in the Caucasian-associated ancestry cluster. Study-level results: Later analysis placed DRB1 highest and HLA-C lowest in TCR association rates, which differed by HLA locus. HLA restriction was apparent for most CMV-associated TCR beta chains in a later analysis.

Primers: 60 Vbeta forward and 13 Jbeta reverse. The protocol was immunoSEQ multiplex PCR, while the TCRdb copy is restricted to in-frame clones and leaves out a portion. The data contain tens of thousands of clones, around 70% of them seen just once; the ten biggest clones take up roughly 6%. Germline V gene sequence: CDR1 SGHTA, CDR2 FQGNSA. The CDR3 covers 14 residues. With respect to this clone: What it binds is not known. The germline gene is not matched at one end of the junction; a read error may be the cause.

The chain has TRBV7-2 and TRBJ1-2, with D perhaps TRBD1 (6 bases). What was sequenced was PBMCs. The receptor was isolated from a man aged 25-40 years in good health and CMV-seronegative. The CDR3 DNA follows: TGTGCCAGCAGCCCCTGGACAGCTCCCTATCGCTACCCCTTC. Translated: CASSPWTAPYRYPF. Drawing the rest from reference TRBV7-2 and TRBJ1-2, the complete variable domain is GAGVSQSPSNKVTEKGKDVELRCDPISGHTALYWYRQSLGQGLEFLIYFQGNSAPDKSGLPSDRFSAERTGGSVSTLTIQRTQQEDSAVYLCASSPWTAPYRYPFGSGTRLTVV.